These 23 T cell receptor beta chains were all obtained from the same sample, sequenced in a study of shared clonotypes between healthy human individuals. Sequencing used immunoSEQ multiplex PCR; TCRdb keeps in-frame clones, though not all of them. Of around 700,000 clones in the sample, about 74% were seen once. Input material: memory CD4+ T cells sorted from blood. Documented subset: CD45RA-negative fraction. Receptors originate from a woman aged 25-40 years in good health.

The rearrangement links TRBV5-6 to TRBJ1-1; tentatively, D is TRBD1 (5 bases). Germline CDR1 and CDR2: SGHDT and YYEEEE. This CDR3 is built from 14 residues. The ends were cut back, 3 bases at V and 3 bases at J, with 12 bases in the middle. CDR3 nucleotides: TGTGCCAGCAGCTCCCAGGGCCTCTACACTGAAGCTTTCTTT. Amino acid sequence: CASSSQGLYTEAFF.

CDR3 coding DNA: TGTGCCAGCAGTTTAGGGTTAGCGGGAGTTAGTGAGCAGTTCTTC. Its translation: CASSLGLAGVSEQFF. The chain joins TRBV28 to TRBJ2-1; the match to TRBD2 covers 9 bases. V lost 2 bases and J lost 9; bases outside the gene matches: 8. The CDR3 covers 15 residues. Germline-derived CDR1 and CDR2 are MDHEN and SYDVKM.

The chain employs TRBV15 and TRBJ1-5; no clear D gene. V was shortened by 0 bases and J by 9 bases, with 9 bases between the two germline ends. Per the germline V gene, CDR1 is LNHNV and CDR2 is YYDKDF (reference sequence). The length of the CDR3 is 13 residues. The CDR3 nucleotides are TGTGCCACCAGCAGAGAGAGGGTTCGGCCCCAGCATTTT. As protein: CATSRERVRPQHF.

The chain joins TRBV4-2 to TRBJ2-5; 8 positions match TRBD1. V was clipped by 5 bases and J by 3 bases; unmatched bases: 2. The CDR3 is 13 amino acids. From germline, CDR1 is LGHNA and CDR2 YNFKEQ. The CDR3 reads CASSRTGKETQYF. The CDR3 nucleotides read TGTGCCAGCAGCAGGACAGGGAAAGAGACCCAGTACTTC.

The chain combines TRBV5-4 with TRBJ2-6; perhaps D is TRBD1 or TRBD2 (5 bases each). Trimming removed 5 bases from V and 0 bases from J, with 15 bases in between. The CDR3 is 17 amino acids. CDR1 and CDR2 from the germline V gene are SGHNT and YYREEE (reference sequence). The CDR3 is CASSTGAQGSGANVLTF. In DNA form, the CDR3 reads TGTGCCAGCAGTACCGGGGCCCAAGGCTCTGGGGCCAACGTCCTGACTTTC. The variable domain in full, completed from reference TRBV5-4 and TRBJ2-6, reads ETGVTQSPTHLIKTRGQQVTLRCSSQSGHNTVSWYQQALGQGPQFIFQYYREEENGRGNFPPRFSGLQFPNYSSELNVNALELDDSALYLCASSTGAQGSGANVLTFGAGSRLTVL.

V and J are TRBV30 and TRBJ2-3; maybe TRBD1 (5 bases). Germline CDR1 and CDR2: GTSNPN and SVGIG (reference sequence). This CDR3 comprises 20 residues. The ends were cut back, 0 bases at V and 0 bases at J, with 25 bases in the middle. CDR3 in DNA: TGTGCCTGGAGTGTACCGTGGCAGGGCGTTGGAAGGTATAGCACAGATACGCAGTATTTT. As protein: CAWSVPWQGVGRYSTDTQYF.

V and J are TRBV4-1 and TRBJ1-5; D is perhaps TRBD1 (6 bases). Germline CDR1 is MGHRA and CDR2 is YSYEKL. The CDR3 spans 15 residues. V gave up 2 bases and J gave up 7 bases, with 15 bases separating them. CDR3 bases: TGCGCCAGCAGCCAATTTGAGAAAGGGGGACAGCCCCAGCATTTT. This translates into CASSQFEKGGQPQHF.

The CDR3 protein is CAWQRQSYSGNTIYF. The CDR3 DNA is TGTGCCTGGCAAAGACAGTCCTACTCTGGAAACACCATATATTTT. V gene TRBV30 combines with J gene TRBJ1-3, with D tentatively TRBD1 (5 bases). Per the germline V gene, CDR1 is GTSNPN and CDR2 is SVGIG (reference sequence). Trimming took 5 bases from V and 0 from J, leaving 14 bases between them. The CDR3 spans 15 residues.

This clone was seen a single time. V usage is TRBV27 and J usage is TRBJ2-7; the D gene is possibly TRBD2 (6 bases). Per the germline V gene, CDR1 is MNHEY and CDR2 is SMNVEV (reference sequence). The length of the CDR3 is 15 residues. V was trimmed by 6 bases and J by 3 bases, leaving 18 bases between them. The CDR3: CASSARDSVFYEQYF. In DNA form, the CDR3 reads TGTGCCAGCAGCGCCCGGGACTCCGTATTCTACGAGCAGTACTTC.

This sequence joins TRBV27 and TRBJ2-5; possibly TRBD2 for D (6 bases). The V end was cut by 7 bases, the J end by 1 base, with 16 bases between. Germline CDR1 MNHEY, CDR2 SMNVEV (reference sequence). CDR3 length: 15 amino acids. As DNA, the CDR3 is TGTGCCAGCACCCCGGGAGACAGATCCCAAGAGACCCAGTACTTC. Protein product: CASTPGDRSQETQYF.

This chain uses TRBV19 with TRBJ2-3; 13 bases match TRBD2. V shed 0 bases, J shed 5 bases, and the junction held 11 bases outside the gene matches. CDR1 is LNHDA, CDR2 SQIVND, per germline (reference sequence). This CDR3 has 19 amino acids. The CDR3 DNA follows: TGTGCCAGTAGTATAGATCTATCGGGACTAGCGGGGAAACAAGATACGCAGTATTTT. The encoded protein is CASSIDLSGLAGKQDTQYF.

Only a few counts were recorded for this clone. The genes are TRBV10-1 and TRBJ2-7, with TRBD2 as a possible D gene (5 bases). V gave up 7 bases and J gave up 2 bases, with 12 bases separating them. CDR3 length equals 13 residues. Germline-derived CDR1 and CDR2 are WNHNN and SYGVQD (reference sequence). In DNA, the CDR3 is TGCGCCAGCAAAGGACTGGCTCCCTACGAGCAGTACTTC. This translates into CASKGLAPYEQYF.

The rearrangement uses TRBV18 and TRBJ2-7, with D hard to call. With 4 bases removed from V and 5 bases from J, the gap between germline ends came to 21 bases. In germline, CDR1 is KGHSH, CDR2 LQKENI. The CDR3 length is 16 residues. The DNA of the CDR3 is TGTGCCAGCTCACTAACCCGCTCACCTCCACCTAACGAGCAGTACTTC. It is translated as CASSLTRSPPPNEQYF.

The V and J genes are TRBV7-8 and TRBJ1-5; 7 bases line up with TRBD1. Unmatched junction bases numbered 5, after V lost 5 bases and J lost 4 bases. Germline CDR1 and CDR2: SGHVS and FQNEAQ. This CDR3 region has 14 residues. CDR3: CASSANRGNQPQHF. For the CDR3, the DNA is TGTGCCAGCAGCGCAAACAGGGGTAATCAGCCCCAGCATTTT. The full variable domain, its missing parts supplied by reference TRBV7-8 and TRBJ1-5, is GAGVSQSPRYKVAKRGQDVALRCDPISGHVSLFWYQQALGQGPEFLTYFQNEAQLDKSGLPSDRFFAERPEGSVSTLKIQRTQQEDSAVYLCASSANRGNQPQHFGDGTRLSIL.

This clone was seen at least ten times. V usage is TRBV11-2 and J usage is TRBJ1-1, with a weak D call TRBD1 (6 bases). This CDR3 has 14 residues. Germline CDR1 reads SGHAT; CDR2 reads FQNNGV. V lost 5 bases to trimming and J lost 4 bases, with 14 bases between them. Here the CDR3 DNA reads TGTGCCAGCAGCCCCAGGGGATGGAGCACTGAAGCTTTCTTT. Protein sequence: CASSPRGWSTEAFF.

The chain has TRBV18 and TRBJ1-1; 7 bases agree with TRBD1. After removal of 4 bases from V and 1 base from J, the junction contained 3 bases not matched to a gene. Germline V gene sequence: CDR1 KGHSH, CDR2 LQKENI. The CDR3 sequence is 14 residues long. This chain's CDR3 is CASSLRDRNTEAFF. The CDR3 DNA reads TGTGCCAGCTCACTCCGGGACAGGAACACTGAAGCTTTCTTT.

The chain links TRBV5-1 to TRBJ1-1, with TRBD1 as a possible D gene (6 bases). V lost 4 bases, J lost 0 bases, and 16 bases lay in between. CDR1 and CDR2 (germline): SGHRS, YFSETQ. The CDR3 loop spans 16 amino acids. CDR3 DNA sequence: TGCGCCAGCAGCACGCCGGACAGAGGGATGAACACTGAAGCTTTCTTT. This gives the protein CASSTPDRGMNTEAFF. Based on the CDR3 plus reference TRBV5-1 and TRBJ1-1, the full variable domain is KAGVTQTPRYLIKTRGQQVTLSCSPISGHRSVSWYQQTPGQGLQFLFEYFSETQRNKGNFPGRFSGRQFSNSRSEMNVSTLELGDSALYLCASSTPDRGMNTEAFFGQGTRLTVV.

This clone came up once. The CDR3 DNA follows: TGTGCCAGTAGTCCTCTGGATCAAGAAAAACTGTTTTTT. Its translation: CASSPLDQEKLFF. This sequence joins TRBV19 and TRBJ1-4; no reliable D call. Germline-derived CDR1 and CDR2 are LNHDA and SQIVND (reference sequence). The CDR3 is made up of 13 amino acids. V was pared by 5 bases and J by 8 bases, with 12 bases between. The full variable domain, its missing parts supplied by reference TRBV19 and TRBJ1-4, is DGGITQSPKYLFRKEGQNVTLSCEQNLNHDAMYWYRQDPGQGLRLIYYSQIVNDFQKGDIAEGYSVSREKKESFPLTVTSAQKNPTAFYLCASSPLDQEKLFFGSGTQLSVL.

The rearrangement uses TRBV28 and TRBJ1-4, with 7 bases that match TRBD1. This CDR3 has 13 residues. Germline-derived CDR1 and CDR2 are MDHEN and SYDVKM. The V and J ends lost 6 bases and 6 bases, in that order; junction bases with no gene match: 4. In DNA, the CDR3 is TGTGCCAGCAGCTCAGGGGGGGATGAAAAACTGTTTTTT. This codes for CASSSGGDEKLFF.

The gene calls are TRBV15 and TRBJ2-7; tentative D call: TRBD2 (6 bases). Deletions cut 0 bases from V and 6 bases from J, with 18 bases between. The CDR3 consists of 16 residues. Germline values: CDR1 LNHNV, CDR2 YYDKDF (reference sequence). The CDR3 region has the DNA TGTGCCACCAGCAGAGATTGGTATAGACTAGTCCCCGAGCAGTACTTC. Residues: CATSRDWYRLVPEQYF.

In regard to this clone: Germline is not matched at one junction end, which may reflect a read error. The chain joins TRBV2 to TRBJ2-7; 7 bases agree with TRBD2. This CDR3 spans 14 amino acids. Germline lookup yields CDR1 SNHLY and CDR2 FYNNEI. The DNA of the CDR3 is TGTGCCAGCAGTCTCCCCAGCGGGATCTCTCGGTGGGACTTC. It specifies CASSLPSGISRWDF.

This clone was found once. The CDR3 coding sequence is TGTGCCAGCAGCTTATTAAATTCACCCCTCCACTTT. It yields the protein CASSLLNSPLHF. The rearrangement joins TRBV11-2 to TRBJ1-6; D gene uncertain. The germline gives CDR1 SGHAT, CDR2 FQNNGV. The CDR3 contains 12 residues. The V gene lost 2 bases and the J gene lost 7 bases, with 3 bases spanning the gap. The full variable domain, rest sourced from reference TRBV11-2 and TRBJ1-6, is EAGVAQSPRYKIIEKRQSVAFWCNPISGHATLYWYQQILGQGPKLLIQFQNNGVVDDSQLPKDRFSAERLKGVDSTLKIQPAKLEDSAVYLCASSLLNSPLHFGNGTRLTVT.

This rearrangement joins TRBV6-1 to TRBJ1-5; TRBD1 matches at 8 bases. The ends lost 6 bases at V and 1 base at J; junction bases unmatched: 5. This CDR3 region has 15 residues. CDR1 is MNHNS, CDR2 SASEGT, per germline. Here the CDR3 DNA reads TGTGCCAGCAGGGCCCAGGGGGCGAGCAATCAGCCCCAGCATTTT. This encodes CASRAQGASNQPQHF.